This TCR beta chain was sequenced during a study of spatial heterogeneity in lung cancer. For the study at large: Sequencing covered available follow-up PBMC samples collected a median of roughly 22 months after resection.

One entry per CDR3 protein, called by TCRdb with MiXCR from the 5' RACE reads. The sample has 35,000 to 55,000 distinct CDR3 sequences, about 22% seen once. A few counts support this clonotype. This CDR3 is 16 amino acids long. Germline V gene lookup returns CDR1 SGHNT and CDR2 YYREEE (reference sequence). The V segment lost 3 bases and the J segment 2 bases; nucleotides outside the gene matches: 5. Time point here: blood at routine non-recurrence follow-up after resection. Researchers sequenced whole RNA taken from tumor, nontumor lung or frozen PBMC without sorting. This clonotype originated in a female donor with early-stage non-small cell lung cancer. The chain couples TRBV5-4 to TRBJ2-6; 7 bases align to TRBD1. The starting material was PBMCs, obtained at follow-up. CDR3 residues: CASSSRGITGANVLTF. CDR3 DNA: TGTGCCAGCAGCTCCAGGGGGATCACTGGGGCCAACGTCCTGACTTTC.